This T cell receptor beta chain was identified in a study of shared clonotypes between healthy human individuals. Germline values: CDR1 GTSNPN, CDR2 SVGIG (reference sequence). V was cut by 7 bases and J by 3 bases, with 19 bases left in between. CDR3 length: 15 residues. Assay used: immunoSEQ multiplex PCR; TCRdb lists only in-frame clones, some missing. The sample holds about 1.5 million clones; 98% are singletons and the top ten take about 0.45%. V usage is TRBV30 and J usage is TRBJ2-1; perhaps D is TRBD1 or TRBD2 (5 bases each). Sequences were obtained from naive CD4+ T cells sorted from blood. The subset denotes: CD45RA+ positively selected. The clonotype comes from a man aged 25 to 40 in good health. CDR3 DNA: TGTGCCTTTAGGGACGGCCGCGTTAGCTACAATGAGCAGTTCTTC. Translating it yields CAFRDGRVSYNEQFF. Complete variable domain (other parts from reference TRBV30 and TRBJ2-1): SQTIHQWPATLVQPVGSPLSLECTVEGTSNPNLYWYRQAAGRGLQLLFYSVGIGQISSEVPQNLSASRPQDRQFILSSKKLLLSDSGFYLCAFRDGRVSYNEQFFGPGTRLTVL.